These 9 T cell receptor beta chains were all obtained from the same sample, sequenced in a study of T-cell memory formation after mild COVID-19 (dated by TCRdb to the early 2020s). The protocol used for the library was 5' RACE. The sequencer listed for this sample is Illumina NovaSeq 6000. The public reads were quality trimmed at Q25 with fastp and then assembled into clones with MiXCR by TCRdb, keeping productive beta chains. One record per CDR3 amino acid sequence lists the most common genes and DNA. The sample contains under 450,000 distinct CDR3 sequences, 23% of them found a single time. Of the sample, around 13% falls within the top ten clones. Sequenced material: PBMCs or a T cell subset sorted from them (not recorded which). Every receptor here comes from an adult woman who had mild COVID-19 (a few samples of this study predate the infection). The sample titles of this study are shuffled in the database, so cell type and time point are left out; the donor was told from shared clones.

This chain connects TRBV5-1 to TRBJ2-1, with D maybe TRBD2 (6 bases). Germline V gene lookup returns CDR1 SGHRS and CDR2 YFSETQ. CDR3 length: 15 amino acids. Trimming pared 5 bases from V and 0 bases from J, leaving 12 bases between. CDR3 DNA sequence: TGCGCCAGCAGAGCGGGTAGCGGCTCCTACAATGAGCAGTTCTTC. Translation: CASRAGSGSYNEQFF.

This chain links TRBV12-3 or TRBV12-4 with TRBJ2-2; D gene uncertain. The CDR3 length is 11 residues. Trimming shortened V by 10 bases and J by 6 bases, and 9 bases separated the two germline ends. The CDR3: CAINGAGELFF. Written as DNA, the CDR3 is TGTGCCATTAATGGGGCCGGGGAGCTGTTTTTT.

This clonotype has more than one count but fewer than ten. The CDR3 region is CASSPLITGLNGYTF. The DNA for the CDR3 is TGTGCCAGCAGTCCTCTTATAACAGGGCTAAATGGCTACACCTTC. The chain carries TRBV2 and TRBJ1-2; D is possibly TRBD1 (6 bases). The CDR3 is 15 amino acids. The V end lost 5 bases, the J end lost 6 bases, and 19 bases lay between the germline ends. From germline, CDR1 is SNHLY and CDR2 FYNNEI.

This clonotype was recorded a few times. V gene TRBV4-1 combines with J gene TRBJ2-2, with D possibly matching TRBD1 (6 bases). Germline V gene sequence: CDR1 MGHRA, CDR2 YSYEKL. V lost 1 base and J lost 4, with 13 bases in between. The CDR3 has 16 residues. Here the CDR3 reads CASSQGVDRFTGELFF. CDR3 in DNA: TGCGCCAGCAGCCAAGGGGTCGACAGGTTCACCGGGGAGCTGTTTTTT.

The chain uses TRBV12-3 or TRBV12-4 and TRBJ2-5, with 7 bases matching TRBD1. The CDR3 is 13 residues long. Trimming cost V 6 bases and J 5 bases; bases outside gene matches: 6. CDR3 sequence (DNA): TGTGCCAGCAGCGAAACAGGGGTCGAGACCCAGTACTTC. Translated: CASSETGVETQYF.

This clonotype was seen a handful of times. This chain links TRBV24-1 with TRBJ2-7; no definite D call. CDR1 is KGHDR and CDR2 is SFDVKD in the germline V gene. CDR3 length: 13 residues. V dropped 3 bases and J dropped 6 bases, with 11 bases sitting between them. CDR3 sequence reads: CATSDPGLSEQYF. DNA of the CDR3: TGTGCCACCAGTGATCCCGGCCTCTCCGAGCAGTACTTC.

The chain links TRBV5-1 to TRBJ1-1; 8 bases are a match to TRBD1. The CDR3 totals 14 residues. Trimming at V came to 3 bases and at J to 2 bases, leaving 3 bases not matched to a gene. CDR1 is SGHRS, CDR2 YFSETQ, per germline. CDR3 sequence (DNA): TGCGCCAGCAGCTGGGGGACAGGAAACACTGAAGCTTTCTTT. Translated: CASSWGTGNTEAFF. The complete variable domain, with remaining parts taken from reference TRBV5-1 and TRBJ1-1, reads KAGVTQTPRYLIKTRGQQVTLSCSPISGHRSVSWYQQTPGQGLQFLFEYFSETQRNKGNFPGRFSGRQFSNSRSEMNVSTLELGDSALYLCASSWGTGNTEAFFGQGTRLTVV.

This clonotype has just a few counts. The genes are TRBV5-8 and TRBJ2-1; D unresolved. This CDR3 has 14 amino acids. Germline V CDR1 and CDR2: SGHTS, YDEGEE. Between the trimmed V and J ends, which lost 2 bases and 5 bases, there was a span of 11 bases. The CDR3 DNA sequence: TGTGCCAGCAGCTTATCCGCCTGGAACAATGAGCAGTTCTTC. This sequence encodes CASSLSAWNNEQFF.

The CDR3 nucleotides read TGTGCCACCAGCAGAGATTTCGAGATCCGGAGCTCTGGAAACACCATATATTTT. Translated, it gives CATSRDFEIRSSGNTIYF. This rearrangement joins TRBV15 to TRBJ1-3; D not resolved. With 0 bases removed from V and 0 bases from J, the gap between germline ends came to 15 bases. CDR3 length: 18 amino acids. Germline CDR1 is LNHNV and CDR2 is YYDKDF (reference sequence).